Sequencing of this T cell receptor (beta chain) was carried out in a study of T cells in Graves' hyperthyroidism and ophthalmopathy. Looking at the study overall: Blood from the periphery was taken at initial diagnosis, before any treatment. Study findings and constraints: Blood also showed most of the thyroid clonotypes that were expanded above 0.001.

Patients aged 18 to 65 had newly diagnosed hyperthyroidism of under 2 months' duration. This clonotype came up many times. What it recognizes is unknown. There are 15 residues in the CDR3. Trimming took 6 bases from V and 3 from J; bases not matched to a gene: 8. From germline, CDR1 is SEHNR and CDR2 FQNEAQ (reference sequence). TCR beta CDR3 region amplification was performed from RNA transcripts. Carried out on the TCR CDR3, a first-round RT-PCR used the HTBI primer set. TCRdb independently ran MiXCR on the multiplex PCR reads; one entry per CDR3 protein. The sample lists hundreds of thousands of distinct CDR3 sequences, 15% to 20% occurring once.

Material for sequencing was blood. The V gene is TRBV7-9, the J gene TRBJ2-7; 10 bases match TRBD1. This TCR came from a woman younger than 45 with Graves' hyperthyroidism. The CDR3 is CASSLRDRGLYEQYF. CDR3 coding DNA: TGTGCCAGCAGTCTCCGGGACAGGGGACTCTACGAGCAGTACTTC.